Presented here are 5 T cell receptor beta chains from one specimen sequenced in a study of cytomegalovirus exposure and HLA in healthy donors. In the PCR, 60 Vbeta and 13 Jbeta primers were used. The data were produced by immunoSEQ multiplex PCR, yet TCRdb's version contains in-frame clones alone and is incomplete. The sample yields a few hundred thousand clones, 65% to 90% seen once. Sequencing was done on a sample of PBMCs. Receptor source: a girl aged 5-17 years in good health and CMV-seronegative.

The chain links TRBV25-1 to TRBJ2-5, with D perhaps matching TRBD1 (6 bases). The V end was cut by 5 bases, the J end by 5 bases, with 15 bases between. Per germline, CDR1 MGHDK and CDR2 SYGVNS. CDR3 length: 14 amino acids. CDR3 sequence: CASSLQGNFETQYF. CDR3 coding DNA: TGTGCCAGCAGTCTACAGGGTAATTTTGAGACCCAGTACTTC.

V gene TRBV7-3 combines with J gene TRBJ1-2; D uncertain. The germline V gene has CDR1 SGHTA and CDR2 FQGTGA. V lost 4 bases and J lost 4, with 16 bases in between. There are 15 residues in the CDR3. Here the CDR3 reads CASSSYPTGVYGYTF. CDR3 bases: TGTGCCAGCAGCTCTTACCCGACCGGAGTCTATGGCTACACCTTC. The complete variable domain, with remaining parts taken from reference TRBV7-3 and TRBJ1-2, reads GAGVSQTPSNKVTEKGKYVELRCDPISGHTALYWYRQSLGQGPEFLIYFQGTGAADDSGLPNDRFFAVRPEGSVSTLKIQRTERGDSAVYLCASSSYPTGVYGYTFGSGTRLTVV.

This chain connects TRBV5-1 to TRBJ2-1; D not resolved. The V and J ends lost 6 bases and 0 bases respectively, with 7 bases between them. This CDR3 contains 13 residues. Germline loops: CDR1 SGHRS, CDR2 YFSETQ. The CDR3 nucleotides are TGCGCCAGCACGGAGAGCTCCTACAATGAGCAGTTCTTC. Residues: CASTESSYNEQFF.

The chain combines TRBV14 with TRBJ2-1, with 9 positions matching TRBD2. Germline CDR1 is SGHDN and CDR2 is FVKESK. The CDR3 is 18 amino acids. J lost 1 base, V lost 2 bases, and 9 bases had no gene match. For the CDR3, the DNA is TGTGCCAGCAGCCAACTAGTTCTAGCGGGACCTTCCTACAATGAGCAGTTCTTC. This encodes CASSQLVLAGPSYNEQFF.

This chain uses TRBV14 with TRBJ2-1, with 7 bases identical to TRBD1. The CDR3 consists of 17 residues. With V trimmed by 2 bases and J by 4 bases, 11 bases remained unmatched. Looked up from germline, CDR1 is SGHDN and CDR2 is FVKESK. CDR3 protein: CASSQSQGRLRYNEQFF. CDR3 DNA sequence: TGTGCCAGCAGCCAATCACAGGGGAGACTAAGGTACAATGAGCAGTTCTTC. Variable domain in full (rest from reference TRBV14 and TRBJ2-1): EAGVTQFPSHSVIEKGQTVTLRCDPISGHDNLYWYRRVMGKEIKFLLHFVKESKQDESGMPNNRFLAERTGGTYSTLKVQPAELEDSGVYFCASSQSQGRLRYNEQFFGPGTRLTVL.